Below, 2 T cell receptor beta chains from the same sample are listed, as sequenced in a study of blood T cell repertoires in COVID-19. Clones were read by immunoSEQ multiplex PCR, and TCRdb kept only the in-frame ones, dropping some. The data hold 150,000 to 200,000 clones, with roughly 87% observed a single time. The source material was peripheral blood. These receptors all come from a young man who had recovered from COVID-19.

The rearrangement joins TRBV9 to TRBJ2-7, with 7 bases lining up with TRBD2. This CDR3 is built from 12 residues. Trimming took 4 bases from V and 4 from J; bases not matched to a gene: 2. Germline V gene data show CDR1 as SGDLS and CDR2 as YYNGEE. Written as DNA, the CDR3 is TGTGCCAGCAGCCCGGGGGGTTACGAGCAGTACTTC. Its translation: CASSPGGYEQYF.

This clone was seen a single time. This chain joins TRBV27 and TRBJ1-5; no firm D call. This CDR3 region has 13 residues. Per germline, CDR1 MNHEY and CDR2 SMNVEV (reference sequence). V was shortened by 0 bases and J by 5 bases, with 5 bases between the two germline ends. CDR3: CASSLSGDQPQHF. In DNA, the CDR3 is TGTGCCAGCAGTTTATCCGGGGATCAGCCCCAGCATTTT.